These 26 T cell receptor beta chains were all obtained from the same sample, sequenced in a study of control samples from healthy donors and cancer patients. The method was immunoSEQ multiplex PCR; TCRdb's version includes in-frame clones alone and lacks a portion of them. This table has over 150,000 clones, nearly 96% appearing once. The sample was blood. These receptor sequences come from a woman in her twenties or thirties in good health.

The chain has TRBV6-5 and TRBJ2-5; D tentatively fits TRBD1 or TRBD2 (5 bases each). The CDR3 totals 12 residues. V lost 5 bases, J lost 9 bases, and 13 bases lay in between. Germline lookup yields CDR1 MNHEY and CDR2 SVGAGI. CDR3 in DNA: TGTGCCAGCAGTCCGCCTCTGGGGGCCCAGTACTTC. It is translated as CASSPPLGAQYF.

The rearrangement links TRBV12-3 or TRBV12-4 to TRBJ1-6, with unresolved D. The CDR3 consists of 13 residues. Deletions cut 8 bases from V and 0 bases from J, with 5 bases between. The CDR3 reads CASQSSYNSPLHF. Here the CDR3 DNA reads TGTGCCAGCCAGAGCTCCTATAATTCACCCCTCCACTTT.

V usage is TRBV9 and J usage is TRBJ2-3; D might be TRBD1 (5 bases). The CDR3 contains 17 residues. Looked up from germline, CDR1 is SGDLS and CDR2 is YYNGEE. The germline V and J ends were trimmed by 2 bases and 6 bases, with 22 bases remaining between them. CDR3 nucleotide sequence: TGTGCCAGCAGCGTCGGGCCCCCAATGGACACGAAGGATACGCAGTATTTT. This codes for CASSVGPPMDTKDTQYF.

The CDR3 DNA reads TGTGCCAGCAGCCTTAGGACAGGCTCCACAGATACGCAGTATTTT. This codes for CASSLRTGSTDTQYF. The chain has TRBV7-3 and TRBJ2-3, with TRBD1 identical over 7 bases. Germline-derived CDR1 and CDR2 are SGHTA and FQGTGA. With V trimmed by 5 bases and J by 2 bases, 7 bases remained unmatched. CDR3 size: 15 residues.

In DNA, the CDR3 is TGTGCCAGCAGCCCCGTGGGCACAGGAACAGATACGCAGTATTTT. As protein: CASSPVGTGTDTQYF. The chain has TRBV6-2 or TRBV6-3 and TRBJ2-3, with a tentative D call TRBD1 (5 bases). Germline values: CDR1 MNHEY, CDR2 SVGEGT. This CDR3 region has 15 residues. The germline V and J ends were trimmed by 6 bases and 3 bases, with 16 bases remaining between them.

CDR3 sequence (DNA): TGTGCCAGCAGTTACAATATGGGGAATTCACCCCTCCACTTT. Amino acid sequence: CASSYNMGNSPLHF. This chain joins TRBV6-5 and TRBJ1-6; no firm D call. V gave up 2 bases and J gave up 7 bases, with 9 bases separating them. The CDR3 totals 14 residues. The germline CDR1 and CDR2 sequences are MNHEY and SVGAGI.

The rearrangement uses TRBV6-2 or TRBV6-3 and TRBJ1-1; no reliable D call. Germline V gene data show CDR1 as MNHEY and CDR2 as SVGEGT. The CDR3 has 16 residues. Trimming removed 0 bases at V and 0 bases at J, with 11 bases between. In DNA, the CDR3 is TGTGCCAGCAGTTACTCGCAACAGACCCTGAACACTGAAGCTTTCTTT. This encodes CASSYSQQTLNTEAFF.

The chain is built from TRBV28 and TRBJ2-7; the D gene is possibly TRBD2 (5 bases). The length of the CDR3 is 17 residues. The V and J ends lost 4 bases and 0 bases respectively, with 19 bases between them. Germline loops: CDR1 MDHEN, CDR2 SYDVKM. In nucleotides, the CDR3 is TGTGCCAGCAGTTGGGGAGAGGACGTTAGGGACTCCTACGAGCAGTACTTC. This sequence encodes CASSWGEDVRDSYEQYF.

This chain links TRBV7-9 with TRBJ1-1; D possibly corresponds to TRBD1 (6 bases). The germline CDR1 and CDR2 sequences are SEHNR and FQNEAQ (reference sequence). The V and J ends lost 5 bases and 4 bases respectively, with 17 bases between them. The CDR3 has 15 amino acids. Written as DNA, the CDR3 is TGTGCCAGCAGCCACACAGGGAATCGTGGCACTGAAGCTTTCTTT. Amino acids: CASSHTGNRGTEAFF.

The chain carries TRBV4-1 and TRBJ2-5; D remains unclear. This CDR3 is 13 amino acids long. Trimming cost V 1 base and J 5 bases, with 8 bases left between them. Germline-derived CDR1 and CDR2 are MGHRA and YSYEKL. CDR3 in amino acids: CASSQGVGETQYF. CDR3 coding DNA: TGCGCCAGCAGCCAAGGGGTGGGTGAGACCCAGTACTTC.

The genes are TRBV28 and TRBJ2-1; 8 positions match TRBD1. This CDR3 has 16 residues. Germline loops: CDR1 MDHEN, CDR2 SYDVKM. J gave up 5 bases and V 7 bases, and 13 bases lay outside the gene matches. CDR3 region: CASNGGQARFDNEQFF. The DNA of the CDR3 is TGTGCCAGCAACGGGGGACAGGCACGATTCGACAATGAGCAGTTCTTC.

The chain links TRBV4-1 to TRBJ1-4; TRBD1 matches 8 bases. The germline V gene encodes CDR1 MGHRA and CDR2 YSYEKL. The CDR3 loop spans 17 amino acids. After removal of 6 bases from V and 0 bases from J, the junction contained 9 bases not matched to a gene. The CDR3 bases are TGCGCCAGCAGTGAGTTGGACAGGGTCTCAACTAATGAAAAACTGTTTTTT. Amino acids: CASSELDRVSTNEKLFF.

The chain is built from TRBV28 and TRBJ2-7; 9 nucleotides align to TRBD1. Germline assignment: CDR1 MDHEN and CDR2 SYDVKM. The CDR3 length is 16 residues. V lost 6 bases, J lost 0 bases, and 9 bases stayed unmatched. CDR3 nucleotides: TGTGCCAGCAGGAGAACCGGGACAGGGCGCTCCTACGAGCAGTACTTC. This encodes CASRRTGTGRSYEQYF.

Written as DNA, the CDR3 is TGTGCCAGCAGCGGTGGGGTCCCGGGATGGGGCAATGAGCAGTTCTTC. As protein: CASSGGVPGWGNEQFF. V gene TRBV7-3 combines with J gene TRBJ2-1; D possibly corresponds to TRBD2 (5 bases). Trimming removed 5 bases from V and 6 bases from J, with 20 bases in between. This CDR3 comprises 16 residues. Germline CDR1 reads SGHTA; CDR2 reads FQGTGA.

This rearrangement joins TRBV5-5 to TRBJ1-5, with a possible D match to TRBD1 (5 bases). The length of the CDR3 is 15 residues. V shed 1 base and J shed 5 bases, with 13 bases lying between them. Germline CDR1 and CDR2: SGHKS and YYEKEE (reference sequence). The CDR3 sequence is CASSLRGEHHQPQHF. The DNA for the CDR3 is TGTGCCAGCAGCTTGCGGGGGGAGCACCATCAGCCCCAGCATTTT.

This clone appeared a single time. The chain joins TRBV12-2 to TRBJ1-5; TRBD1, the table's D call, lacks a check against the DNA. TRBV12-2 is classified as a pseudogene. This CDR3 is 14 amino acids long. The CDR3 coding sequence is TGTGCAAGTCTAAACCGGGACAGGAATCAGCCCCAGCATTTT. Translated: CASLNRDRNQPQHF.

This rearrangement joins TRBV28 to TRBJ1-1; a weak D match, TRBD1 (5 bases). Germline V lookup: CDR1 MDHEN, CDR2 SYDVKM. The CDR3 spans 14 residues. Trimming shortened V by 3 bases and J by 1 base, and 9 bases separated the two germline ends. For the CDR3, the DNA is TGTGCCAGCAGTTTGCCGAGGGGGAACACTGAAGCTTTCTTT. Amino acid sequence: CASSLPRGNTEAFF.

A single count supports this clone. This chain connects TRBV30 to TRBJ2-7, with D perhaps TRBD1 or TRBD2 (5 bases each). Germline loops: CDR1 GTSNPN, CDR2 SVGIG (reference sequence). Trimming stripped 8 bases from V and 6 bases from J, with 14 bases between. CDR3 length equals 11 residues. This CDR3 reads CAQGTLSEQYF. The CDR3 region has the DNA TGTGCCCAAGGGACCCTCAGCGAGCAGTACTTC.

The chain combines TRBV7-2 with TRBJ2-5; no clear D. V was clipped by 4 bases and J by 5 bases, with 11 bases between them. Germline values: CDR1 SGHTA, CDR2 FQGNSA. This CDR3 has 13 residues. The CDR3 region is CASSSRTRETQYF. The CDR3 bases are TGTGCCAGCAGCTCCCGCACCCGGGAGACCCAGTACTTC. Complete variable domain (other parts from reference TRBV7-2 and TRBJ2-5): GAGVSQSPSNKVTEKGKDVELRCDPISGHTALYWYRQSLGQGLEFLIYFQGNSAPDKSGLPSDRFSAERTGGSVSTLTIQRTQQEDSAVYLCASSSRTRETQYFGPGTRLLVL.

V is TRBV30 and J is TRBJ1-1; D uncertain. Trimming took 0 bases from V and 3 from J, leaving 14 bases between them. Germline loops: CDR1 GTSNPN, CDR2 SVGIG (reference sequence). This CDR3 contains 15 residues. CDR3 nucleotide sequence: TGTGCCTGGAGTGTAGGCCAGGTCGGATACACTGAAGCTTTCTTT. Its protein is CAWSVGQVGYTEAFF.

CDR3 DNA sequence: TGTGCCAGCAGCCAGGACAGGGATTTTGGCTACACCTTC. The encoded protein is CASSQDRDFGYTF. The chain has TRBV2 and TRBJ1-2; 8 bases line up with TRBD1. Germline CDR1 is SNHLY and CDR2 is FYNNEI. CDR3 length equals 13 residues. J was trimmed by 7 bases and V by 6 bases; bases with no gene match: 7.

This chain joins TRBV11-2 and TRBJ1-1, with D possibly matching TRBD1 (6 bases). In germline, CDR1 is SGHAT, CDR2 FQNNGV. The CDR3 spans 14 residues. V was shortened by 3 bases and J by 3 bases, with 11 bases between the two germline ends. Written as DNA, the CDR3 is TGTGCCAGCAGCTTGTCGGGGGCGTACACTGAAGCTTTCTTT. This codes for CASSLSGAYTEAFF.

The V call is TRBV19, the J call TRBJ1-2, with 12 bases that match TRBD1. The CDR3 is made up of 16 amino acids. Germline V lookup: CDR1 LNHDA, CDR2 SQIVND (reference sequence). J gave up 6 bases and V 1 base, and 6 bases lay outside the gene matches. The CDR3 region has the DNA TGTGCCAGTAGTATAGGAGGGACAGGGGGCGCGGATGGCTACACCTTC. It translates to CASSIGGTGGADGYTF.

The rearrangement joins TRBV3-1 (or the pseudogene TRBV3-2) to TRBJ1-2; D possibly corresponds to TRBD1 (6 bases). The CDR3 spans 15 residues. CDR1 and CDR2 from the germline V gene are LGHDT and YNNKEL (reference sequence). V shed 3 bases and J shed 4 bases, with 15 bases lying between them. This CDR3 reads CASSHTDSGPYGYTF. CDR3 DNA: TGTGCCAGCAGCCATACGGACAGTGGGCCCTATGGCTACACCTTC.

This chain joins TRBV6-5 and TRBJ2-5, with D possibly being TRBD1 or TRBD2 (6 bases each). This CDR3 is built from 13 residues. Germline V gene data show CDR1 as MNHEY and CDR2 as SVGAGI. V lost 11 bases and J 2 bases, leaving 15 bases between the germline ends. The CDR3 sequence is CAGGRNQQETQYF. Written as DNA, the CDR3 is TGTGCCGGGGGGCGGAACCAACAAGAGACCCAGTACTTC.

The V and J genes are TRBV15 and TRBJ2-1, with D uncertain. The CDR3 is made up of 16 amino acids. Trimming stripped 0 bases from V and 0 bases from J, with 9 bases between. The germline V gene encodes CDR1 LNHNV and CDR2 YYDKDF (reference sequence). This chain's CDR3 is CATSREGRSSYNEQFF. As DNA, the CDR3 is TGTGCCACCAGCAGAGAAGGACGGAGCTCCTACAATGAGCAGTTCTTC.